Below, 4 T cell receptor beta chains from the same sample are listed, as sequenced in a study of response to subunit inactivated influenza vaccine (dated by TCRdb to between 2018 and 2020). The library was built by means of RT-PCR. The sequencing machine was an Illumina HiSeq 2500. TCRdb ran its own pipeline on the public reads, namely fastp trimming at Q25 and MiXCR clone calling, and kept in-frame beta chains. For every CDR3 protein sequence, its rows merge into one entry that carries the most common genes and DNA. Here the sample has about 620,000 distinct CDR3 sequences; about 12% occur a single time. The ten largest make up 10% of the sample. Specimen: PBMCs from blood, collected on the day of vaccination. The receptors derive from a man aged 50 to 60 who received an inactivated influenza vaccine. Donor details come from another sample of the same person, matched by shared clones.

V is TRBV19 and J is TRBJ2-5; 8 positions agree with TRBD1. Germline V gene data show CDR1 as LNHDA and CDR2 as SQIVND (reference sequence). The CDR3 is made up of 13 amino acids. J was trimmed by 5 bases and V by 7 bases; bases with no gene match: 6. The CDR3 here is CASNPTGVETQYF. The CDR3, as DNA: TGTGCCAGTAACCCGACAGGGGTGGAGACCCAGTACTTC.

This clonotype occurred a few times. CDR3 sequence: CASSPTGGDYGYTF. CDR3 in DNA: TGCGCCAGCAGTCCTACAGGGGGGGACTATGGCTACACCTTC. This rearrangement joins TRBV5-1 to TRBJ1-2; TRBD1 matches at 8 bases. Germline V gives CDR1 SGHRS, CDR2 YFSETQ. This CDR3 has 14 amino acids. Trimming cost V 5 bases and J 3 bases; bases outside gene matches: 6.

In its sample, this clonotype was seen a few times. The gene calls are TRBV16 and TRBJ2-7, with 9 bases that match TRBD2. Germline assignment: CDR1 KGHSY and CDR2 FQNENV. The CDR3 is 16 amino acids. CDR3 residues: CAARGFLAGSSYEQYF. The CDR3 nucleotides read TGTGCGGCGCGGGGTTTCCTAGCGGGGAGCTCCTACGAGCAGTACTTC.

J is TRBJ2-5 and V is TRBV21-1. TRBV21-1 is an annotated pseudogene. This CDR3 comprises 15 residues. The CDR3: CASSKRPVNLETQYF. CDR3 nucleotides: TGTGCCAGCAGCAAACGACCAGTAAACCTGGAGACCCAGTACTTC.